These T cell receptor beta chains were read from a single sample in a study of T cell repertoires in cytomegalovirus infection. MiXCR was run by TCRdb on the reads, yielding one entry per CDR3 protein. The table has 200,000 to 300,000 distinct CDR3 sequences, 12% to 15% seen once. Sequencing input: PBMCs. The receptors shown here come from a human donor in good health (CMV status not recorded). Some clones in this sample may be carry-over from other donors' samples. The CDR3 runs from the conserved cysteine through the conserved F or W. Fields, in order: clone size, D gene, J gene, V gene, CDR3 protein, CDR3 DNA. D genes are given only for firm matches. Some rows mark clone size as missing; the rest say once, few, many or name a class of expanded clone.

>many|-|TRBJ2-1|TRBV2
CASNSGPGYNEQFF
TGTGCCAGCAACTCGGGACCGGGATACAATGAGCAGTTCTTC
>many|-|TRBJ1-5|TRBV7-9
CASSLDLPNQPQHF
TGTGCCAGCAGCTTAGACCTTCCCAATCAGCCCCAGCATTTT
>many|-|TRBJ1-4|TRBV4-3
CASSQVNGYIEKLFF
TGCGCCAGCAGCCAAGTGAACGGATACATAGAAAAACTGTTTTTT
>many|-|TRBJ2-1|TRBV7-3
CASSNSNEQFF
TGTGCCAGCAGCAACTCCAATGAGCAGTTCTTC
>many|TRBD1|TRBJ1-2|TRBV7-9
CASSLRTGGSYGYTF
TGTGCCAGCAGCCTACGGACAGGGGGCAGCTATGGCTACACCTTC
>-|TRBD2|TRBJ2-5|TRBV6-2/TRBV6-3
CASLSGMYQETKYF
TGTGCCAGCCTGAGCGGGATGTACCAAGAGACCAAGTACTTC
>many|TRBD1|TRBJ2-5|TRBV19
CASSTGQGPRETQYF
TGTGCCAGTAGTACCGGACAGGGGCCAAGAGAGACCCAGTACTTC
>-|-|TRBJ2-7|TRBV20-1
CSARDLKGSYEQYF
TGCAGTGCTAGAGATCTTAAGGGATCCTACGAGCAGTACTTC
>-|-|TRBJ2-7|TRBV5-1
CASRLVDSAWYEQYF
TGCGCCAGCAGATTGGTGGATTCGGCCTGGTACGAGCAGTACTTC
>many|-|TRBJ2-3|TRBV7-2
CASSLAGGRTDTQYF
TGTGCCAGCAGCTTAGCGGGAGGACGCACAGATACGCAGTATTTT
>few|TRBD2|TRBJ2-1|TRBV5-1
CASSPGGGGIYNEQFF
TGCGCCAGCAGCCCAGGCGGGGGGGGGATATACAATGAGCAGTTCTTC
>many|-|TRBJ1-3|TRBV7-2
CASSSDGGSGNTIYF
TGTGCCAGCAGCTCGGACGGAGGCTCTGGAAACACCATATATTTT
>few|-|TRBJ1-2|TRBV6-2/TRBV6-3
CASRDSTNYGYTF
TGTGCCAGCAGGGACAGCACCAACTATGGCTACACCTTC
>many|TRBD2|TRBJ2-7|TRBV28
CASSFLSGTRSYEQYF
TGTGCCAGCAGTTTTCTTAGCGGGACAAGGTCCTACGAGCAGTACTTC
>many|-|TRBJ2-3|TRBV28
CASSFNPASGTQYF
TGTGCCAGCAGTTTCAACCCGGCCTCTGGTACGCAGTATTTT
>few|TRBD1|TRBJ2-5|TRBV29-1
CSVYGTGQQETQYF
TGCAGCGTTTACGGGACAGGCCAGCAAGAGACCCAGTACTTC
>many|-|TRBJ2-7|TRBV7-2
CASSRLPGQTYEQYF
TGTGCCAGCAGCAGACTCCCGGGTCAAACTTACGAGCAGTACTTC
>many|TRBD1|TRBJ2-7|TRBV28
CASSHTDRAQSYEQYF
TGTGCCAGCAGTCATACGGACAGGGCCCAATCCTACGAGCAGTACTTC
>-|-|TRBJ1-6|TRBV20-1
CSAIGGVSGNSPLHF
TGCAGTGCTATAGGCGGGGTATCGGGAAATTCACCCCTCCACTTT
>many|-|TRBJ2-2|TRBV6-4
CASSATASTGELFF
TGTGCCAGCAGTGCCACAGCGAGCACCGGGGAGCTGTTTTTT
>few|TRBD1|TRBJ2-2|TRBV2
CASSDHRGNDGELFF
TGTGCCAGCAGCGATCACAGGGGGAATGACGGGGAGCTGTTTTTT
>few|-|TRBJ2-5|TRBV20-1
CSPTGGPQETQYF
TGCAGTCCCACCGGGGGGCCACAAGAGACCCAGTACTTC
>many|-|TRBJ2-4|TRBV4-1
CASSQDRAAIQYF
TGCGCCAGCAGCCAAGATCGGGCAGCCATTCAGTACTTC
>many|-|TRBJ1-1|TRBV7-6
CASSLEASWQNTEAFF
TGTGCCAGCAGCCTCGAAGCGTCTTGGCAGAACACTGAAGCTTTCTTT
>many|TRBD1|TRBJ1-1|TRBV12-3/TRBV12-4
CASSQGTGNTEAFF
TGTGCCAGCAGCCAAGGGACAGGGAACACTGAAGCTTTCTTT
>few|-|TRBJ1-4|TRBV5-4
CASSLAGGSTNEKLFF
TGTGCCAGCAGCTTGGCCGGGGGGAGCACTAATGAAAAACTGTTTTTT
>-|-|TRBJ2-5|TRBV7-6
CASSPRQRQETQYF
TGTGCCAGCAGCCCCCGACAGCGCCAAGAGACCCAGTACTTC
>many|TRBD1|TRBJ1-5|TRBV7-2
CASSAGQGFQPQHF
TGTGCCAGCAGCGCCGGACAGGGGTTTCAGCCCCAGCATTTT
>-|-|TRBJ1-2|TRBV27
CASRWAPGPEYGYTF
TGTGCCAGCAGATGGGCTCCAGGGCCAGAGTATGGCTACACCTTC
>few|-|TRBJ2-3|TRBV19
CASRRQGGTDTQYF
TGTGCCAGTAGGCGACAGGGAGGGACAGATACGCAGTATTTT
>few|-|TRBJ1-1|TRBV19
CASSPYGTPGTEAFF
TGTGCCAGTAGTCCGTACGGGACGCCCGGCACTGAAGCTTTCTTT
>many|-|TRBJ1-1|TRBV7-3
CASSSNMNTEAFF
TGTGCCAGCAGCTCTAACATGAACACTGAAGCTTTCTTT
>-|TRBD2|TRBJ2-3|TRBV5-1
CASSLQRGEKDTQYF
TGCGCCAGCAGCTTACAGCGGGGGGAGAAAGATACGCAGTATTTT
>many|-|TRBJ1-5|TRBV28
CATCESNQPQHF
TGTGCCACCTGCGAGAGCAATCAGCCCCAGCATTTT
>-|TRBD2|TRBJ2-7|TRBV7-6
CASSLGGVGEQYF
TGTGCCAGCAGCCTGGGGGGGGTGGGCGAGCAGTACTTC
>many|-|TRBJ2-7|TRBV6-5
CASSYTRDRYEQYF
TGTGCCAGCAGTTACACCCGGGACCGCTACGAGCAGTACTTC
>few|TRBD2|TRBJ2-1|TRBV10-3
CAISSGLAGPEEQFF
TGTGCCATCAGCTCGGGACTAGCGGGACCGGAGGAGCAGTTCTTC
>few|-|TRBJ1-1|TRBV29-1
CSVDLGGKEAFF
TGCAGCGTTGACCTTGGGGGGAAGGAAGCTTTCTTT
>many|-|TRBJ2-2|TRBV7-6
CASSKQGHRELFF
TGTGCCAGCAGCAAACAGGGTCACCGGGAGCTGTTTTTT
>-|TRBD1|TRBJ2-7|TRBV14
CASSRDRGFGQYF
TGTGCCAGCAGCCGGGACAGGGGTTTCGGGCAGTACTTC
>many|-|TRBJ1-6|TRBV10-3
CAIGGNSPLHF
TGTGCCATCGGGGGGAATTCACCCCTCCACTTT